Sequencing of this T cell receptor (beta chain) was carried out in a study of spatial heterogeneity in lung cancer. This clonotype came up many times. The library was designed around alpha chains, so this beta chain is a stray read whose abundance carries little weight. Germline V gene lookup returns CDR1 SNHLY and CDR2 FYNNEI. The CDR3 has 15 residues. J was trimmed by 3 bases and V by 2 bases; bases with no gene match: 6. Each CDR3 protein is one row after TCRdb ran MiXCR on the 5' RACE reads. The sample has about 15,000 distinct CDR3 sequences; 3.6% are singletons. The time point is: sample taken at primary tumor resection.

V and J are TRBV2 and TRBJ2-7, with 8 nucleotides matching TRBD2. The TCR was taken from a male donor with early-stage non-small cell lung cancer. The specimen comprised normal lung tissue next to the tumor, sampled at surgery. The DNA of the CDR3 is TGTGCCAGCAGTGAACCCCTAGCGGGTGGCTACGAGCAGTACTTC. Translation: CASSEPLAGGYEQYF.